This T cell receptor (beta chain) was captured by sequencing in a study of lymphopenia after photon versus proton radiotherapy. Method: immunoSEQ multiplex PCR; TCRdb's copy keeps in-frame clones and lacks some. The sample gives 15,000 to 20,000 clones, 70% to 90% of which show up once; less than 12% is in the top ten. Regarding this clone: What it binds is not known.

The CDR3 runs 13 residues. The germline CDR1 and CDR2 sequences are SQVTM and ANQGSEA. Trimming took 4 bases from V and 1 from J, leaving 8 bases between them. Points from the study as a whole: After lymphocyte nadir, photon-treated repertoires showed oligoclonal expansion, especially CD8+ Temra.

This chain uses TRBV29-1 with TRBJ1-5; D perhaps matches TRBD1 (5 bases). The receptor's source is a man between 65 and 85 years old with pancreatic cancer. This sample comprised peripheral blood, obtained from a patient treated with proton-based radiotherapy. CDR3 bases: TGCAGCGTTGCCGGGGCCAGCAATCAGCCCCAGCATTTT. Its protein product is CSVAGASNQPQHF. The full variable domain, its missing parts supplied by reference TRBV29-1 and TRBJ1-5, is SAVISQKPSRDICQRGTSLTIQCQVDSQVTMMFWYRQQPGQSLTLIATANQGSEATYESGFVIDKFPISRPNLTFSTLTVSNMSPEDSSIYLCSVAGASNQPQHFGDGTRLSIL.